The clone carrying this TCR beta chain was observed at least ten times. The sample belongs to a study of T cells in Graves' hyperthyroidism and ophthalmopathy. The V segment lost 3 bases and the J segment 6 bases; nucleotides outside the gene matches: 8. CDR1 LGHDT and CDR2 YNNKEL come from the germline V gene (reference sequence). This CDR3 is 15 amino acids long. Amplification of TCR beta CDR3 regions used RNA as the template. TCR CDR3 regions were first amplified by RT-PCR with HTBI primers. TCRdb re-called the multiplex PCR reads through MiXCR, storing one row per CDR3 protein. Of about 840,000 distinct CDR3 sequences listed, roughly 40% are singletons.

This TCR derives from a man aged 18 to 29 with Graves' hyperthyroidism. The sample comprised blood. V gene TRBV3-1 combines with J gene TRBJ1-2; 9 bases line up with TRBD1. In DNA, the CDR3 is TGTGCCAGCAGCCATCTACGGGACAGGGATGATGGCTACACCTTC. Translating gives CASSHLRDRDDGYTF.